The sequence of this T cell receptor (beta chain) was determined in a study of STAT3 mutations in large granular lymphocyte leukemia. A word on this clone: Its target is not known.

Study findings and constraints: Every T-cell large granular lymphocyte leukemia patient had at least one immunodominant TCR beta clonotype.

This CDR3 has 13 residues. Trimming removed 0 bases from V and 7 bases from J, with 7 bases in between. From germline, CDR1 is LNHNV and CDR2 YYDKDF (reference sequence). This table comes from immunoSEQ multiplex PCR, and its TCRdb copy is limited to in-frame clones, with some not included. In the table there are about 9,200 clones, about 88% of which are singletons. Specimen: peripheral blood mononuclear cells. This TCR was sampled from a man between 60 and 70 years old with T-cell large granular lymphocyte leukemia. Some clones in this sample may be carry-over from other donors' samples. V usage is TRBV15 and J usage is TRBJ2-1; D gene ambiguous. This CDR3 reads CATSRDPHNEQFF. CDR3 DNA sequence: TGTGCCACCAGCAGAGATCCACATAATGAGCAGTTCTTC.